This is a list of T cell receptor beta chains from one sample in a study of identical twins. One entry per CDR3 protein, called by TCRdb with MiXCR from the 5' RACE reads. Of under 900,000 distinct CDR3 sequences listed, approximately 13% are singletons. In addition, the sample was reused for a study of yellow fever vaccine responses in identical twins.

Sample: PBMCs. The source of these receptors is a woman between 18 and 29 years old in good health. The CDR3 runs from the conserved cysteine through the conserved F or W. A D gene is named only where the DNA matches it firmly. Clone size is stated in some rows and not others, as once, few, many or a class when expanded.

d_gene	j_gene	abundance	v_gene	CDR3aa	CDR3nt
NA	TRBJ2-1	many	TRBV11-1	CASSLGSRAVYNEQFF	TGTGCCAGCAGCTTGGGATCGAGGGCCGTATACAATGAGCAGTTCTTC
NA	TRBJ2-7	NA	TRBV6-2/TRBV6-3	CASSQYIYEQYF	TGTGCCAGCAGTCAGTATATCTACGAGCAGTACTTC
TRBD1	TRBJ1-3	few	TRBV20-1	CSARDSVGNTIYF	TGCAGTGCTCGGGACAGTGTCGGAAACACCATATATTTT
NA	TRBJ2-7	few	TRBV7-6	CASSYSGTGSEQYF	TGTGCCAGCAGTTACTCCGGAACAGGGTCCGAGCAGTACTTC
TRBD1	TRBJ1-2	few	TRBV7-2	CASSRSGTGDGYTF	TGTGCCAGCAGCCGCTCGGGGACAGGGGATGGCTACACCTTC
NA	TRBJ2-5	NA	TRBV7-9	CASSGQWGSKQETQYF	TGTGCCAGCAGCGGACAGTGGGGGAGTAAGCAAGAGACCCAGTACTTC
TRBD2	TRBJ2-1	NA	TRBV11-1	CASSSTGTSGSDTYNEQFF	TGTGCCAGCAGCTCCACCGGGACTAGCGGGAGCGACACCTACAATGAGCAGTTCTTC
TRBD2	TRBJ2-5	few	TRBV7-2	CASSFGTSGGKTETQYF	TGTGCCAGCAGCTTTGGGACTAGCGGGGGGAAGACGGAGACCCAGTACTTC
NA	TRBJ1-1	few	TRBV20-1	CSARGVQSNTEAFF	TGCAGTGCTCGGGGGGTACAGTCGAACACTGAAGCTTTCTTT
TRBD2	TRBJ2-5	many	TRBV7-2	CASGTSGGAQETQYF	TGTGCCAGCGGAACTAGCGGAGGGGCCCAAGAGACCCAGTACTTC
NA	TRBJ2-1	many	TRBV12-3/TRBV12-4	CASSFGPGTYNEQFF	TGTGCCAGCAGTTTTGGGCCAGGTACCTACAATGAGCAGTTCTTC
NA	TRBJ1-2	few	TRBV4-1	CASSQDRGDGYTF	TGCGCCAGCAGCCAAGATAGGGGGGATGGCTACACCTTC
TRBD1	TRBJ1-2	NA	TRBV24-1	CATRGQGTGDYGYTF	TGTGCCACCAGAGGACAGGGGACGGGGGACTATGGCTACACCTTC
TRBD2	TRBJ2-2	few	TRBV3-1	CASSPRVAGGQELFF	TGTGCCAGCAGCCCTCGGGTAGCGGGGGGCCAGGAGCTGTTTTTT
TRBD1	TRBJ2-7	few	TRBV28	CASSLEAGTGTKQYF	TGTGCCAGCAGTTTAGAAGCCGGGACAGGGACCAAGCAGTACTTC
TRBD2	TRBJ2-1	NA	TRBV20-1	CSARDGGGAGYEQFF	TGCAGTGCTAGAGATGGGGGGGGAGCGGGGTATGAGCAGTTCTTC
TRBD1	TRBJ1-1	NA	TRBV10-3	CAISESGRGRTEAFF	TGTGCCATCAGTGAGTCGGGAAGGGGGCGCACTGAAGCTTTCTTT
NA	TRBJ2-5	few	TRBV6-6	CASSSREKETQYF	TGTGCCAGCAGTTCCAGGGAGAAAGAGACCCAGTACTTC
TRBD2	TRBJ2-7	NA	TRBV9	CASSVGATSGDYEQYF	TGTGCCAGCAGCGTAGGGGCCACTAGCGGGGACTACGAGCAGTACTTC
NA	TRBJ2-5	many	TRBV15	CATSRGGLAQETQYF	TGTGCCACCAGCAGAGGGGGTTTAGCCCAAGAGACCCAGTACTTC
TRBD1	TRBJ2-1	few	TRBV3-1	CASSPPQGQGKNEQFF	TGTGCCAGCAGCCCCCCCCAGGGACAGGGGAAGAATGAGCAGTTCTTC
NA	TRBJ2-5	few	TRBV5-8	CASSPRSRETQYF	TGTGCCAGCAGCCCCCGGTCTAGGGAGACCCAGTACTTC
NA	TRBJ1-2	NA	TRBV28	CASRVPGFGGYTF	TGTGCCAGCAGGGTGCCCGGTTTCGGTGGCTACACCTTC
NA	TRBJ1-2	NA	TRBV12-3/TRBV12-4	CASSWQIRGGYTF	TGTGCCAGCAGTTGGCAAATCAGGGGTGGCTACACCTTC
TRBD2	TRBJ2-5	few	TRBV9	CASSVGLAAVQETQYF	TGTGCCAGCAGCGTAGGACTAGCGGCGGTACAAGAGACCCAGTACTTC
TRBD2	TRBJ2-5	few	TRBV20-1	CSARYGLGTETQYF	TGCAGTGCTAGATATGGACTAGGGACAGAGACCCAGTACTTC
NA	TRBJ2-1	few	TRBV12-3/TRBV12-4	CASSLEGNYNEQFF	TGTGCCAGCAGTTTAGAGGGAAATTACAATGAGCAGTTCTTC
NA	TRBJ2-2	NA	TRBV7-9	CASSTFLGGTGELFF	TGTGCCAGCAGTACATTTTTGGGGGGCACCGGGGAGCTGTTTTTT
NA	TRBJ2-3	once	TRBV6-1	CASLRVPTDTQYF	TGTGCCAGTTTGCGCGTCCCCACAGATACGCAGTATTTT
TRBD2	TRBJ2-7	many	TRBV5-1	CASRSGTGGYEQYF	TGCGCCAGCAGGTCCGGGACGGGGGGCTACGAGCAGTACTTC
NA	TRBJ1-1	NA	TRBV6-5	CASVGAAEAFF	TGTGCCAGCGTGGGAGCGGCTGAAGCTTTCTTT
NA	TRBJ2-1	NA	TRBV7-8	CASSLATRDPRYNEQFF	TGTGCCAGCAGCTTGGCTACCCGGGACCCGAGGTACAATGAGCAGTTCTTC
NA	TRBJ2-2	NA	TRBV12-3/TRBV12-4	CASSRGARGDTGELFF	TGTGCCAGCAGTCGAGGCGCGAGAGGTGACACCGGGGAGCTGTTTTTT